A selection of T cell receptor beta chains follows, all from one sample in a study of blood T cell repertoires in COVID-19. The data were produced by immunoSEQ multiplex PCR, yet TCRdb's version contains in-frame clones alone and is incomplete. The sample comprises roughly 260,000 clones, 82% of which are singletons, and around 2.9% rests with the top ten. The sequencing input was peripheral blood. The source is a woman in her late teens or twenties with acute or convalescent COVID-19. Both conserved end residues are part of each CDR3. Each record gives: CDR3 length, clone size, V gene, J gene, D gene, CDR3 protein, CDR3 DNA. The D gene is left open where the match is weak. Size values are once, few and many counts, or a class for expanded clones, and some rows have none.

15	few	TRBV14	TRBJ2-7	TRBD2	CASSKSGLAGSEQYF	TGTGCCAGCAGCAAGTCCGGGCTAGCGGGATCCGAGCAGTACTTC
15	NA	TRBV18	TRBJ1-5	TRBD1	CASSQTGMSGQPQHF	TGTGCCAGCTCACAGACAGGGATGAGCGGTCAGCCCCAGCATTTT
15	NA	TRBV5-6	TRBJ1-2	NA	CASSPGERGSYGYTF	TGTGCCAGCAGCCCCGGCGAGAGGGGGAGCTATGGCTACACCTTC
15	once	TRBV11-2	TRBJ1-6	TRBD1	CASSFRQGVDSPLHF	TGTGCCAGCAGCTTCAGACAGGGTGTTGATTCACCCCTCCACTTT
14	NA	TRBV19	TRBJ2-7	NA	CASSQVTTAYEQYF	TGTGCCAGTAGTCAAGTAACCACGGCCTACGAGCAGTACTTC
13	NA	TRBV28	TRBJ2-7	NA	CASRPTDSYEQYF	TGTGCCAGTAGACCTACAGATTCCTACGAGCAGTACTTC
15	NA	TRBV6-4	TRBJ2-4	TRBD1	CASSPGTGGENIQYF	TGTGCCAGCAGCCCCGGGACAGGGGGTGAAAACATTCAGTACTTC
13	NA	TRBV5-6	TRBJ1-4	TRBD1	CASSMGQHEKLFF	TGTGCCAGCAGCATGGGACAGCATGAAAAACTGTTTTTT
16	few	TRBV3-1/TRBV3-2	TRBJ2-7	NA	CASSQDQGGNHYEQYF	TGTGCCAGCAGCCAAGATCAGGGCGGGAATCACTACGAGCAGTACTTC
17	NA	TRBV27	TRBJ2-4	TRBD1	CASSQGQGSSAKNIQYF	TGTGCCAGCAGTCAGGGACAGGGATCCTCTGCCAAAAACATTCAGTACTTC
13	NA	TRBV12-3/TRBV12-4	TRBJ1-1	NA	CASSLGGNTEAFF	TGTGCCAGCAGCCTCGGGGGAAACACTGAAGCTTTCTTT
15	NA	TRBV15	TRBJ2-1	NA	CATSRGQPTYNEQFF	TGTGCCACCAGCAGAGGACAGCCTACCTACAATGAGCAGTTCTTC
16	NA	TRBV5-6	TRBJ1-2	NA	CASSQGLQVWDYGYTF	TGTGCCAGCAGCCAAGGACTCCAAGTTTGGGACTATGGCTACACCTTC
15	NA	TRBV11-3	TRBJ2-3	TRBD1	CASSFLGRGSDTQYF	TGTGCCAGCAGCTTCCTGGGCAGGGGGTCAGATACGCAGTATTTT
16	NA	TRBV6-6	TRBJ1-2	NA	CASRPLPPGYNYGYTF	TGTGCCAGCCGTCCCCTCCCGCCAGGGTATAACTATGGCTACACCTTC
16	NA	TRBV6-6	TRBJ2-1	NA	CASTPLGEAVYNEQFF	TGTGCCAGCACCCCACTCGGGGAAGCGGTCTACAATGAGCAGTTCTTC
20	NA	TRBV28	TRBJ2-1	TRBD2	CASSLWAAGGFRGSYNEQFF	TGTGCCAGCAGTTTATGGGCAGCGGGAGGTTTTCGGGGGTCCTACAATGAGCAGTTCTTC
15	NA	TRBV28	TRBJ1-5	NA	CASSTRQIINQPQHF	TGTGCCAGCAGTACTCGACAGATAATCAATCAGCCCCAGCATTTT
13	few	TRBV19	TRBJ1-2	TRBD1	CASSRQGLYGYTF	TGTGCCAGTAGTAGACAGGGTCTCTATGGCTACACCTTC
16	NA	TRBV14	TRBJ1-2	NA	CASSQGGTLLNYGYTF	TGTGCCAGCAGCCAAGGGGGGACTCTCCTTAACTATGGCTACACCTTC
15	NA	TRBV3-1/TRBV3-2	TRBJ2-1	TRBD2	CASSHGLAGGDEQFF	TGTGCCAGCAGTCACGGACTAGCGGGAGGGGATGAGCAGTTCTTC
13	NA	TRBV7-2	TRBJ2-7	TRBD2	CASSLSGRYEQYF	TGTGCCAGCAGCTTAAGCGGGAGGTACGAGCAGTACTTC
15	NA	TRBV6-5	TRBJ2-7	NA	CASSYSGGRAYEQYF	TGTGCCAGCAGTTACTCGGGAGGTAGGGCCTACGAGCAGTACTTC
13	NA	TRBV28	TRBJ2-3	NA	CASRPLGGDTQYF	TGTGCCAGCAGGCCCCTGGGGGGAGATACGCAGTATTTT
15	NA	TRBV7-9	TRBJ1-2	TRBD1	CASSLGQGVNYGYTF	TGTGCCAGCAGCTTGGGACAGGGGGTTAACTATGGCTACACCTTC
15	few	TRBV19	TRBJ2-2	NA	CASSISLVNTGELFF	TGTGCCAGTAGTATAAGCCTAGTGAACACCGGGGAGCTGTTTTTT
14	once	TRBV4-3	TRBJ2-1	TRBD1	CASSDRGVYNEQFF	TGCGCCAGCAGTGACAGGGGGGTCTACAATGAGCAGTTCTTC
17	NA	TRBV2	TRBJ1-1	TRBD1	CASSVGQTRIMNTEAFF	TGTGCCAGCAGCGTGGGACAGACGAGAATAATGAACACTGAAGCTTTCTTT